In this sample, the clone carrying this T cell receptor beta chain turned up a few times. The sample originates from a study of blood T cells in healthy people across ages. Sample-barcoded 5' priming and a J-beta primer mix drove a second PCR of about 6 to 12 cycles. TCRdb re-analysed the 5' RACE reads in MiXCR, keeping a single row per CDR3 protein. The sample holds hundreds of thousands of distinct CDR3 sequences, roughly 25% seen once. The CDR3 sequence is 12 residues long. The V gene lost 4 bases and the J gene lost 6 bases, with 9 bases spanning the gap. CDR1 ENHRY and CDR2 SYGVKD come from the germline V gene. This sample also belongs to another study, concerning T cells of mothers and their children.

The chain employs TRBV10-3 and TRBJ1-2; a weak D match, TRBD1 (5 bases). The sample consisted of blood. This receptor was identified in a boy aged 5-17 years in good health. This CDR3 reads CAISGRGDGYTF. CDR3 coding DNA: TGTGCCATCAGTGGTAGGGGAGATGGCTACACCTTC.